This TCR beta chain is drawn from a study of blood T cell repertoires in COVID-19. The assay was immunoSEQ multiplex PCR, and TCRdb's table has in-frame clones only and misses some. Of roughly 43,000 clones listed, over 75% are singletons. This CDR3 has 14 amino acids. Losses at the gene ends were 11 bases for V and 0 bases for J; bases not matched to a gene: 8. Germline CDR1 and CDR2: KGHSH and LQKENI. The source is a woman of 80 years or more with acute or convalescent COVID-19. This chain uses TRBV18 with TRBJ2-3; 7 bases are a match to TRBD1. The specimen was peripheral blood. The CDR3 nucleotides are TGTGCCGGAACCGACAGGGCAAGCACAGATACGCAGTATTTT. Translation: CAGTDRASTDTQYF.